A selection of T cell receptor beta chains follows, all from one sample in a study of blood T cell repertoires in COVID-19. The protocol was immunoSEQ multiplex PCR, while the TCRdb copy is restricted to in-frame clones and leaves out a portion. The sample records 30,000 to 40,000 clones, roughly 87% being singletons. The sample consisted of peripheral blood. These receptors came from a woman aged 55-70 years with active COVID-19. Both conserved end residues are part of each CDR3. A D gene is named only where the DNA matches it firmly. Part of the rows lack a size; the others show once, few, many or a class for expanded clones.

16	TRBV27	.	TRBJ1-1	.	CASSLSFAGLFTEAFF	TGTGCCAGCAGTTTATCTTTTGCAGGGCTATTCACTGAAGCTTTCTTT
14	TRBV7-2	.	TRBJ2-2	.	CASSLNPPHGELFF	TGTGCCAGCAGCTTAAATCCCCCCCACGGGGAGCTGTTTTTT
14	TRBV6-5	TRBD2	TRBJ2-7	.	CASSGGTSGAEQYF	TGTGCCAGCTCGGGGGGGACTAGCGGGGCCGAGCAGTACTTC
13	TRBV6-1	.	TRBJ1-5	.	CASSEARRMAQHF	TGTGCCAGCAGTGAGGCAAGGAGGATGGCCCAGCATTTT
12	TRBV5-1	.	TRBJ2-5	.	CASSLSGETQYF	TGCGCCAGCAGCTTGAGCGGGGAGACCCAGTACTTC
13	TRBV25-1	.	TRBJ2-7	.	CASSGAVIYEQYF	TGTGCCAGCAGTGGAGCGGTTATCTACGAGCAGTACTTC
12	TRBV5-5	.	TRBJ1-2	.	CASSFGGLGYTF	TGTGCCAGCAGCTTCGGGGGGCTTGGCTACACCTTC
18	TRBV3-1/TRBV3-2	TRBD1	TRBJ2-5	.	CASSQVIPRGRDQETQYF	TGTGCCAGCAGCCAAGTTATACCCAGGGGGCGGGACCAAGAGACCCAGTACTTC
12	TRBV3-1/TRBV3-2	.	TRBJ2-7	.	CASKEGPGEQYF	TGTGCCAGCAAGGAGGGTCCGGGGGAGCAGTACTTC
16	TRBV9	.	TRBJ2-2	.	CASSGGLRTNTGELFF	TGTGCCAGCAGCGGGGGACTTAGAACGAACACCGGGGAGCTGTTTTTT
13	TRBV7-3	.	TRBJ1-2	.	CASSLEGRGGYTF	TGTGCCAGCAGCTTAGAGGGGAGGGGCGGCTACACCTTC
9	TRBV27	.	TRBJ2-4	.	CASHGIQYF	TGTGCCAGTCACGGCATTCAGTACTTC
13	TRBV28	.	TRBJ2-1	.	CASTADLPNEQFF	TGTGCCAGCACTGCGGACTTGCCCAATGAGCAGTTCTTC
19	TRBV5-1	TRBD2	TRBJ2-3	.	CASSLGAGGRARMVDTQYF	TGCGCCAGCAGCTTGGGGGCGGGGGGCCGAGCTCGAATGGTGGATACGCAGTATTTT
15	TRBV10-3	.	TRBJ2-3	once	CAISQTDEYTDTQYF	TGTGCCATCAGTCAAACAGACGAGTACACAGATACGCAGTATTTT
18	TRBV28	TRBD2	TRBJ2-2	.	CASSKMGTRGSNTGELFF	TGTGCCAGCAGCAAAATGGGGACTAGAGGATCGAACACCGGGGAGCTGTTTTTT
16	TRBV7-8	TRBD2	TRBJ2-7	.	CASSLGLAGRSYEQYF	TGTGCCAGCAGCTTGGGACTAGCGGGAAGATCCTACGAGCAGTACTTC
15	TRBV10-3	TRBD1	TRBJ1-1	.	CAISSGQGGNTEAFF	TGTGCCATCAGTTCCGGACAGGGGGGGAACACTGAAGCTTTCTTT
14	TRBV7-6	TRBD1	TRBJ1-2	.	CASSLGQGAHGYTF	TGTGCCAGCAGCTTGGGACAGGGGGCGCACGGCTACACCTTC
16	TRBV29-1	TRBD2	TRBJ2-3	.	CSVETSGRTSTDTQYF	TGCAGCGTTGAGACTAGCGGGAGAACTAGCACAGATACGCAGTATTTT
18	TRBV6-4	TRBD1	TRBJ1-5	few	CASSDAGQGSDSNQPQHF	TGTGCCAGCAGTGACGCGGGACAGGGGTCTGATAGCAATCAGCCCCAGCATTTT
12	TRBV2	.	TRBJ1-6	medium-sized	CASSESGSPLHF	TGTGCCAGCAGTGAATCGGGGTCACCCCTCCACTTT
19	TRBV1	.	TRBJ1-2	.	CTSSQVGHRAVENNYGYTF	TGCACCAGCAGCCAAGTCGGTCACAGGGCGGTTGAGAATAACTATGGCTACACCTTC
13	TRBV9	.	TRBJ1-2	.	CASSPGTHYGYTF	TGTGCCAGCAGCCCAGGGACACACTATGGCTACACCTTC
16	TRBV5-5	.	TRBJ2-1	.	CASSSMGGSDYNEQFF	TGTGCCAGCAGCTCGATGGGGGGATCCGACTACAATGAGCAGTTCTTC
14	TRBV7-2	TRBD1	TRBJ2-7	.	CASSPGQGNYEQYF	TGTGCCAGCAGCCCGGGACAGGGCAACTACGAGCAGTACTTC
13	TRBV10-2	.	TRBJ2-1	.	CASSTSGRWEQFF	TGCGCCAGCAGCACTTCCGGCAGGTGGGAGCAGTTCTTC
12	TRBV3-1/TRBV3-2	.	TRBJ1-1	.	CASSSEGGEAFF	TGTGCCAGCAGCTCCGAAGGAGGGGAAGCTTTCTTT
18	TRBV4-2	TRBD2	TRBJ2-1	.	CASSQEWLAGVEYNEQFF	TGTGCCAGCAGCCAAGAGTGGCTAGCGGGAGTAGAGTACAATGAGCAGTTCTTC
15	TRBV18	.	TRBJ1-2	.	CASSPPHIQNYGYTF	TGTGCCAGCTCACCACCACACATTCAGAACTATGGCTACACCTTC
14	TRBV11-3	.	TRBJ1-6	few	CASSLSRVDSPLHF	TGTGCCAGCAGCTTAAGCAGGGTGGATTCACCCCTCCACTTT
16	TRBV2	TRBD1	TRBJ2-5	few	CASSESQGAGLETQYF	TGTGCCAGCAGTGAAAGTCAGGGGGCCGGTTTAGAGACCCAGTACTTC
13	TRBV12-3/TRBV12-4	.	TRBJ1-3	.	CASSWGGGNTIYF	TGTGCCAGCAGTTGGGGGGGTGGAAACACCATATATTTT
11	TRBV20-1	.	TRBJ2-1	.	CSARDVGESFF	TGCAGTGCTAGAGATGTGGGAGAGAGCTTCTTC
15	TRBV5-1	TRBD2	TRBJ2-3	.	CASSLVAGDADTQYF	TGCGCCAGCAGCTTGGTAGCGGGAGACGCTGATACGCAGTATTTT
12	TRBV4-1	.	TRBJ1-2	.	CASSHPNYGYTF	TGCGCCAGCAGCCACCCGAACTATGGCTACACCTTC
16	TRBV11-2	.	TRBJ1-4	.	CASSPLRGPTNEKLFF	TGTGCCAGCAGCCCCCTCAGGGGACCAACTAATGAAAAACTGTTTTTT
13	TRBV2	.	TRBJ2-1	.	CASSGTSNNEQFF	TGTGCCAGCTCCGGGACTTCCAACAATGAGCAGTTCTTC
14	TRBV18	TRBD1	TRBJ2-7	.	CASSPDRGFYEQYF	TGTGCCAGCTCACCCGACAGGGGGTTCTACGAGCAGTACTTC
19	TRBV4-1	.	TRBJ2-1	.	CASSQDGPAGFGSYNEQFF	TGCGCCAGCAGCCAAGATGGTCCGGCGGGGTTCGGGTCCTACAATGAGCAGTTCTTC
17	TRBV28	TRBD1	TRBJ1-6	.	CASSTYAVPGQGSPLHF	TGTGCCAGCAGTACATACGCGGTCCCGGGACAGGGTTCACCCCTCCACTTT
19	TRBV2	TRBD1	TRBJ2-7	few	CASSEALGTGNPPYYEQYF	TGTGCCAGCAGTGAAGCGCTTGGGACAGGGAACCCGCCCTACTACGAGCAGTACTTC
15	TRBV20-1	.	TRBJ2-3	.	CSASLARTSTDTQYF	TGCAGTGCTAGTCTAGCGCGTACTAGCACAGATACGCAGTATTTT
15	TRBV15	.	TRBJ2-7	.	CATSRDHGRSYEQYF	TGTGCCACCAGCAGAGATCACGGGAGATCCTACGAGCAGTACTTC
14	TRBV5-1	TRBD2	TRBJ2-5	.	CASSLDGGEGTQYF	TGCGCCAGCAGCTTGGATGGAGGGGAGGGGACCCAGTACTTC
14	TRBV6-5	.	TRBJ2-1	.	CASSSLGANNEQFF	TGTGCCAGCAGTTCTTTGGGGGCGAACAATGAGCAGTTCTTC
13	TRBV6-5	TRBD1	TRBJ1-1	.	CASSRPGQGRAFF	TGTGCCAGCAGTAGACCGGGACAGGGCCGGGCTTTCTTT
12	TRBV6-5	TRBD1	TRBJ2-7	once	CASRDRGYEQYF	TGTGCCAGCAGGGACAGGGGTTACGAGCAGTACTTC
16	TRBV7-9	TRBD1	TRBJ2-3	few	CASSLGVVGTGDTQYF	TGTGCCAGCAGCTTAGGCGTAGTAGGGACAGGCGATACGCAGTATTTT
17	TRBV7-9	.	TRBJ1-6	.	CASSQHLNRERNSPLHF	TGTGCCAGCAGCCAACATCTTAACAGGGAACGTAATTCACCCCTCCACTTT
14	TRBV19	.	TRBJ1-3	.	CASRRDNSGNTIYF	TGTGCCAGTAGAAGGGACAACTCTGGAAACACCATATATTTT
13	TRBV10-2	.	TRBJ1-4	.	CASSEFREEKLFF	TGCGCCAGCAGTGAGTTCAGGGAAGAAAAACTGTTTTTT
18	TRBV2	.	TRBJ1-6	.	CASSDGQVPRLYNSPLHF	TGTGCCAGCAGTGACGGTCAGGTCCCACGTCTTTATAATTCACCCCTCCACTTT